The 14 T cell receptor beta chains given below trace back to one sample, sequenced in a study of T cells in Graves' hyperthyroidism and ophthalmopathy. RNA transcripts served as the template for amplifying TCR beta CDR3 regions. A set of HTBI primers served as the primers for a first-round RT-PCR of the TCR CDR3. TCRdb fed the multiplex PCR reads into MiXCR, producing one record per CDR3 protein. The sample includes over 250,000 distinct CDR3 sequences, 15% to 20% seen only once; the top ten take about 50%. Sample: blood. The receptor source for this set is a woman aged 55-70 years with Graves' ophthalmopathy.

The chain is built from TRBV6-2 or TRBV6-3 and TRBJ2-7; D is ambiguous. The V and J ends lost 5 bases and 3 bases respectively, with 17 bases between them. In germline, CDR1 is MNHEY, CDR2 SVGEGT. The CDR3 totals 15 residues. The CDR3, as DNA: TGTGCCAGCAGTATAGAACCGGGTGCCTTCTACGAGCAGTACTTC. Encoded protein: CASSIEPGAFYEQYF.

The rearrangement uses TRBV9 and TRBJ1-3; D gene uncertain. With 1 base removed from V and 0 bases from J, the gap between germline ends came to 11 bases. The CDR3 runs to 16 residues. Germline CDR1 SGDLS, CDR2 YYNGEE. For the CDR3, the DNA is TGTGCCAGCAGCGTAAGGCCGGCGGACTCTGGAAACACCATATATTTT. Protein sequence: CASSVRPADSGNTIYF.

This clonotype showed up many times. This rearrangement joins TRBV20-1 to TRBJ1-2, with D uncertain. Between the trimmed V and J ends, which lost 3 bases and 4 bases, there was a span of 12 bases. This CDR3 has 13 residues. Per the germline V gene, CDR1 is DFQATT and CDR2 is SNEGSKA (reference sequence). Here the CDR3 DNA reads TGCAGTGCTAGGGAAAATCACGGCTATGGCTACACCTTC. Protein product: CSARENHGYGYTF.

This clonotype was seen a handful of times. The DNA for the CDR3 is TGTGCCAGCAGCCAAGCATCAGGGGGCTCTGGCTACACCTTC. Its translation: CASSQASGGSGYTF. The chain combines TRBV4-2 with TRBJ1-2; 8 positions agree with TRBD1. This CDR3 has 14 residues. Germline CDR1 reads LGHNA; CDR2 reads YNFKEQ. The V gene end was trimmed by 1 base and the J gene end by 7 bases; junction bases not matched to a gene: 5.

This rearrangement joins TRBV29-1 to TRBJ2-4, with D possibly being TRBD2 (6 bases). The germline CDR1 and CDR2 sequences are SQVTM and ANQGSEA. With 6 bases removed from V and 7 bases from J, the gap between germline ends came to 16 bases. The CDR3 is 13 residues long. The chain's CDR3 is CSVEAPGVNIQYF. The CDR3 nucleotides read TGCAGCGTAGAGGCTCCGGGGGTGAACATTCAGTACTTC. The entire variable domain, with the rest obtained from reference TRBV29-1 and TRBJ2-4, is as follows: SAVISQKPSRDICQRGTSLTIQCQVDSQVTMMFWYRQQPGQSLTLIATANQGSEATYESGFVIDKFPISRPNLTFSTLTVSNMSPEDSSIYLCSVEAPGVNIQYFGAGTRLSVL.

The chain carries TRBV4-2 and TRBJ1-3; 11 bases are shared with TRBD1. This CDR3 has 18 amino acids. CDR1 LGHNA and CDR2 YNFKEQ come from the germline V gene. Unmatched junction bases numbered 9, after V lost 0 bases and J lost 5 bases. CDR3 in DNA: TGTGCCAGCAGCCAAGATCTCAGGGGACAGGGGGAAAGAAACACCATATATTTT. Its protein is CASSQDLRGQGERNTIYF.

About this clonotype: This sequence may be a read error, since a much larger clone differs from it by one base. J is TRBJ2-1 and V is TRBV20-1; 8 bases agree with TRBD2. Germline loops: CDR1 DFQATT, CDR2 SNEGSKA (reference sequence). After removal of 5 bases from V and 10 bases from J, the junction contained 1 base not matched to a gene. This CDR3 is built from 10 residues. CDR3 protein: CSAREGEQFF. The CDR3, as DNA: TGCAGTGCTCGGGAGGGGGAGCAGTTCTTC.

Many counts were recorded for this clonotype. The rearrangement links TRBV27 to TRBJ1-6; D gene unclear. V lost 3 bases, J lost 3 bases, and 12 bases lay in between. The CDR3 has 16 amino acids. CDR1 and CDR2 from the germline V gene are MNHEY and SMNVEV (reference sequence). The CDR3 coding sequence is TGTGCCAGCAGTTTTGTCAGCAGCCTCTATAATTCACCCCTCCACTTT. This encodes CASSFVSSLYNSPLHF.

This clonotype occurred many times. V gene TRBV2 combines with J gene TRBJ1-5; no clear D. Germline V lookup: CDR1 SNHLY, CDR2 FYNNEI. The CDR3 consists of 12 residues. The V end was cut by 6 bases, the J end by 1 base, with 4 bases between. The CDR3 here is CASRDSNQPQHF. The CDR3 DNA follows: TGTGCCAGCAGGGACAGCAATCAGCCCCAGCATTTT. Together with reference TRBV2 and TRBJ1-5, the CDR3 gives the full variable domain: EPEVTQTPSHQVTQMGQEVILRCVPISNHLYFYWYRQILGQKVEFLVSFYNNEISEKSEIFDDQFSVERPDGSNFTLKIRSTKLEDSAMYFCASRDSNQPQHFGDGTRLSIL.

This clonotype was recorded many times. The V and J genes are TRBV2 and TRBJ1-4; D is unclear. This CDR3 has 10 amino acids. Germline-derived CDR1 and CDR2 are SNHLY and FYNNEI. Trimming took off 6 bases at V and 7 bases at J, with 3 bases between the two ends. DNA of the CDR3: TGTGCCAGCAGAAGTGAAAAACTGTTTTTT. Residues: CASRSEKLFF.

This clonotype was found many times. The chain is built from TRBV7-9 and TRBJ1-5, with TRBD1 identical over 9 bases. Germline loops: CDR1 SEHNR, CDR2 FQNEAQ (reference sequence). The junction had 7 bases not matched to a gene; V was cut back by 4 bases and J by 0 bases. The CDR3 contains 17 residues. The CDR3 nucleotides read TGTGCCAGCAGCTCCTTGGGACAGGGAGGTAGCAATCAGCCCCAGCATTTT. Translation gives CASSSLGQGGSNQPQHF.

This clonotype was seen at least ten times. This sequence joins TRBV29-1 and TRBJ2-2; possibly TRBD2 for D (6 bases). Germline CDR1 is SQVTM and CDR2 is ANQGSEA. V lost 7 bases and J 1 base, leaving 10 bases between the germline ends. This CDR3 is 13 amino acids long. The CDR3 DNA reads as TGCAGCGCCACCGGGAGGAACACCGGGGAGCTGTTTTTT. Amino acid sequence: CSATGRNTGELFF.

The chain links TRBV27 to TRBJ2-1, with TRBD2 matching over 11 bases. Trimming at V came to 3 bases and at J to 8 bases, leaving 15 bases not matched to a gene. The CDR3 runs to 18 residues. The germline V gene has CDR1 MNHEY and CDR2 SMNVEV (reference sequence). CDR3 sequence (DNA): TGTGCCAGCAGTTTTTGGGCCTCACTAGCGGGGGCGGTCGATGAGCAGTTCTTC. It yields the protein CASSFWASLAGAVDEQFF.

As to this clonotype: A much larger clone differs by one base, so this may be a read error. This is likely a read error, given that the CDR3 carries no conserved phenylalanine or tryptophan at its end. The chain has TRBV20-1 and TRBJ2-7; perhaps TRBD2 as D (5 bases). V gave up 8 bases and J gave up 2 bases, with 13 bases separating them. Germline V gives CDR1 DFQATT, CDR2 SNEGSKA (reference sequence). The CDR3 consists of 12 residues. The CDR3 nucleotides are TGCAGTACCAGGAGGCAGGCCTACGAGCAGTACTTA. The encoded protein is CSTRRQAYEQYL.